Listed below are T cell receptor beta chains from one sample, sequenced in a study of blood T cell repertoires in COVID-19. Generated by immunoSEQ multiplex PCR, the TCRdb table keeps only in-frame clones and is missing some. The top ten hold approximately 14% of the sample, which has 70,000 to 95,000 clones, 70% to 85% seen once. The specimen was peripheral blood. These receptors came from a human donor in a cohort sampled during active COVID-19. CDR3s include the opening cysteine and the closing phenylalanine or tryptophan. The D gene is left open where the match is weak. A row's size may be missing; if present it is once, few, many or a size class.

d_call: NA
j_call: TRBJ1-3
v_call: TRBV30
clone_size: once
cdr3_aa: CAWGAGRNTIYF
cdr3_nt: TGTGCCTGGGGGGCCGGCCGAAACACCATATATTTT

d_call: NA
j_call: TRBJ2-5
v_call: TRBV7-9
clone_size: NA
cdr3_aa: CASSHQGWQETQYF
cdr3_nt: TGTGCCAGCAGCCACCAGGGGTGGCAAGAGACCCAGTACTTC

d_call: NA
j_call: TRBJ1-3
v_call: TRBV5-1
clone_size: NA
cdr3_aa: CASSLAGQGTGNTIYF
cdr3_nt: TGCGCCAGCAGCTTGGCCGGGCAGGGGACTGGAAACACCATATATTTT

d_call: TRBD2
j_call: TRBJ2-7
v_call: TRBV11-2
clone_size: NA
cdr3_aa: CASSQSGRGAYEQYF
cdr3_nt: TGTGCCAGCAGCCAAAGCGGGCGGGGGGCCTACGAGCAGTACTTC

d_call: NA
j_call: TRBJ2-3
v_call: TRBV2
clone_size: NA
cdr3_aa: CASILDNPTDTQYF
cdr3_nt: TGTGCCAGCATACTCGATAATCCGACAGATACGCAGTATTTT

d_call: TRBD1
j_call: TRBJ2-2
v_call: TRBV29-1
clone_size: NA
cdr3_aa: CSASKGTAHTGELFF
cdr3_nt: TGCAGCGCCTCAAAAGGGACAGCTCACACCGGGGAGCTGTTTTTT

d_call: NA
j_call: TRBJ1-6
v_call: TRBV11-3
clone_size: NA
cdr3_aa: CASSRESNSPLHF
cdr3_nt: TGTGCCAGCTCTCGGGAGTCGAATTCACCCCTCCACTTT

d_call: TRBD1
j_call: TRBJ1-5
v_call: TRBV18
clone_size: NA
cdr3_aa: CASVQGADQPQHF
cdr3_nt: TGTGCCAGCGTACAGGGGGCGGATCAGCCCCAGCATTTT

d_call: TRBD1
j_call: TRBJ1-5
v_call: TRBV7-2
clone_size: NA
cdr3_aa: CASSLVTGGNQPQHF
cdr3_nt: TGTGCCAGCAGCTTAGTTACAGGGGGCAATCAGCCCCAGCATTTT

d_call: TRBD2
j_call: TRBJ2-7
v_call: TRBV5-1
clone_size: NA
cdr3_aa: CASSLSGGGSDEQYF
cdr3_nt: TGCGCCAGCAGCTTGTCTGGGGGGGGATCTGACGAGCAGTACTTC

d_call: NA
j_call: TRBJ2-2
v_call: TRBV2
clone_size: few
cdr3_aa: CASRKSGLNTGELFF
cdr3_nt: TGTGCCAGCAGAAAATCGGGACTTAACACCGGGGAGCTGTTTTTT

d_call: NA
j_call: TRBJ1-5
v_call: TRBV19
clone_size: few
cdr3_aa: CASSEPYSNQPQHF
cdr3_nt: TGTGCCAGTTCGGAGCCCTATAGCAATCAGCCCCAGCATTTT

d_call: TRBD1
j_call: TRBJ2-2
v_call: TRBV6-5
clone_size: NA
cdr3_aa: CASSPGDRVTGELFF
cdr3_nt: TGTGCCAGCAGTCCCGGGGACAGGGTAACCGGGGAGCTGTTTTTT

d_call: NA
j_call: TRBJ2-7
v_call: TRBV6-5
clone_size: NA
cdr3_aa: CASGASGNYEQYF
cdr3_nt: TGTGCCAGCGGGGCTAGTGGAAACTACGAGCAGTACTTC

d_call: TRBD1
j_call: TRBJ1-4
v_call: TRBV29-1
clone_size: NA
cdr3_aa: CSVVSGGGEKLFF
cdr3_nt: TGCAGCGTTGTATCAGGGGGCGGTGAAAAACTGTTTTTT

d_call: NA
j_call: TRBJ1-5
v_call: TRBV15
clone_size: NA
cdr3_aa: CATSRGRVGAGNQPQHF
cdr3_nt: TGTGCCACCAGCAGAGGTCGGGTGGGGGCAGGGAATCAGCCCCAGCATTTT

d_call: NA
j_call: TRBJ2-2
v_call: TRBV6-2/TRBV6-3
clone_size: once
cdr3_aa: CASSKVSGYTGELFF
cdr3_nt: TGTGCCAGCAGTAAGGTCTCGGGGTACACCGGGGAGCTGTTTTTT

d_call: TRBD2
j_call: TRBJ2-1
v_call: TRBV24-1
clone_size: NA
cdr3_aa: CATSDRLAGVNEQFF
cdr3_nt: TGTGCCACCAGTGACAGACTAGCTGGGGTCAATGAGCAGTTCTTC

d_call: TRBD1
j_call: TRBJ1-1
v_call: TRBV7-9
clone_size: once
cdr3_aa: CASSSSGGLNAEAFF
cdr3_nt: TGTGCCAGCAGCAGTTCAGGGGGGTTGAATGCTGAAGCTTTCTTT